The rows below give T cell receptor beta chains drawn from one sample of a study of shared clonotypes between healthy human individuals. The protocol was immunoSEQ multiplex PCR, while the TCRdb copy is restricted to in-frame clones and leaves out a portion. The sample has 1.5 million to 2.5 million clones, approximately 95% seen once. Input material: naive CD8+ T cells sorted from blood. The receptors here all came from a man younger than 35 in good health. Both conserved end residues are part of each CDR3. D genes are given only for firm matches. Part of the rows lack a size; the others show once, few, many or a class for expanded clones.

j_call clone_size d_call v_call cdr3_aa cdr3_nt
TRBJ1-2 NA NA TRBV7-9 CASSLAQGPDYGYTF TGTGCCAGCAGCTTAGCGCAGGGTCCGGACTATGGCTACACCTTC
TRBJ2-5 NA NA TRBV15 CATSRDKVEAEETQYF TGTGCCACCAGCAGAGATAAGGTAGAGGCCGAAGAGACCCAGTACTTC
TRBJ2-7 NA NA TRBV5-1 CASSLGGLSYEQYF TGCGCCAGCAGCTTGGGGGGGCTTTCCTACGAGCAGTACTTC
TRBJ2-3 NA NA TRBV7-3 CASSFVPTDTQYF TGTGCCAGCAGCTTTGTCCCGACTGATACGCAGTATTTT
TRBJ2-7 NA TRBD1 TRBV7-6 CASSLAGTGGFEQYF TGTGCCAGCAGCTTAGCGGGGACAGGGGGCTTCGAGCAGTACTTC
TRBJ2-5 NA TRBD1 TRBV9 CASSGSWTGEETQYF TGTGCCAGCAGCGGGTCCTGGACAGGGGAAGAGACCCAGTACTTC
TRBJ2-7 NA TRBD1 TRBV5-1 CASSTSDRWTGEQYF TGCGCCAGCAGCACATCGGACAGGTGGACTGGGGAGCAGTACTTC
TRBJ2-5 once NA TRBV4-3 CASSQVHQETQYF TGCGCCAGCAGCCAAGTCCACCAAGAGACCCAGTACTTC
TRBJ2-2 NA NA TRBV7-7 CASSFGTANTGELFF TGTGCTAGCAGCTTCGGGACGGCGAACACCGGGGAGCTGTTTTTT
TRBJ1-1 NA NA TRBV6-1 CASSETPMGGTEAFF TGTGCCAGCAGTGAAACCCCCATGGGTGGTACTGAAGCTTTCTTT
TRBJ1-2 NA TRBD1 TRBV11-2 CASSSGGANYGYTF TGTGCCAGCAGCTCAGGGGGGGCTAACTATGGCTACACCTTC
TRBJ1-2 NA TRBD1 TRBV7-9 CASSLVGTAYGYTF TGTGCCAGCAGCTTAGTTGGGACAGCGTATGGCTACACCTTC
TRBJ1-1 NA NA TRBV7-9 CASSLAVGANTEAFF TGTGCCAGCAGCTTAGCGGTAGGGGCGAACACTGAAGCTTTCTTT
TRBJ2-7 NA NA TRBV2 CASSGLGNSYEQYF TGTGCCAGCAGTGGTTTAGGGAACTCCTACGAGCAGTACTTC
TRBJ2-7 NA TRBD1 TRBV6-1 CASSGTGEYEQYF TGTGCCAGCAGTGGGACAGGGGAGTACGAGCAGTACTTC
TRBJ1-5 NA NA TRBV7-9 CASSLGHISNQPQHF TGTGCCAGCAGCTTAGGACATATCAGCAATCAGCCCCAGCATTTT
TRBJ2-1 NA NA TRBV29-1 CSVVDEGGWFF TGCAGCGTTGTGGACGAGGGCGGATGGTTCTTC
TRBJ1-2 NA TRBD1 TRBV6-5 CASSPGQGMGGYTF TGTGCCAGCAGCCCCGGACAGGGAATGGGTGGCTACACCTTC
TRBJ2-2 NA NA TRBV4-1 CASSLPLGTGELFF TGCGCCAGCAGCCTACCCCTAGGCACCGGGGAGCTGTTTTTT
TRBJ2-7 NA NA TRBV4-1 CASSQDRASSYEQYF TGCGCCAGCAGCCAAGACAGGGCGAGCTCCTACGAGCAGTACTTC
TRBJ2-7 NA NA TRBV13 CASSLGGSRSYEQYF TGTGCCAGCAGCTTAGGCGGGAGCCGGTCCTACGAGCAGTACTTC
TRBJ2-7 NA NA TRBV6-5 CASSYLPFDEQYF TGTGCCAGCAGTTACTTACCATTCGACGAGCAGTACTTC
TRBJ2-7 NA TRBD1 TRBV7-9 CASGDPGGAEQYF TGTGCCAGTGGGGATCCAGGGGGCGCCGAGCAGTACTTC
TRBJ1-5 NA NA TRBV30 CAWSPGALNQPQHF TGTGCCTGGTCCCCAGGGGCCTTAAATCAGCCCCAGCATTTT
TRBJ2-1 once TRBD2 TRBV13 CASSPWTSYNEQFF TGTGCCAGCAGCCCTTGGACTAGCTACAATGAGCAGTTCTTC
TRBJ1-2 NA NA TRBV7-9 CASSLGWDGYTF TGTGCCAGCAGCTTAGGATGGGATGGCTACACCTTC
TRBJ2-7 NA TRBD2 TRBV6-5 CASSYHYGGTYEQYF TGTGCCAGCAGTTACCATTACGGGGGGACCTACGAGCAGTACTTC
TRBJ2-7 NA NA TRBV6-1 CASSDWDWEQYF TGTGCCAGCAGTGACTGGGACTGGGAGCAGTACTTC
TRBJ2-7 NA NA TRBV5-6 CASSPLLRVSYEQYF TGTGCCAGCAGCCCATTACTAAGAGTCTCCTACGAGCAGTACTTC
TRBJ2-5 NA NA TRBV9 CASSVDSGVGETQYF TGTGCCAGCAGCGTAGATTCAGGGGTCGGGGAGACCCAGTACTTC
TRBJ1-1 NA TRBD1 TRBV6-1 CASPPVAGGNTEAFF TGTGCCAGCCCTCCCGTGGCAGGGGGCAACACTGAAGCTTTCTTT
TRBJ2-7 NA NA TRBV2 CASSEPDYEQYF TGTGCCAGCAGTGAGCCTGACTACGAGCAGTACTTC
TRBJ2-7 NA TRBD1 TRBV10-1 CASSDAGTGSRDEQYF TGCGCCAGCAGTGATGCCGGGACAGGGAGTAGGGACGAGCAGTACTTC
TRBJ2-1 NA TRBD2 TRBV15 CATSIRGDSYNEQFF TGTGCCACCAGCATACGGGGGGACTCCTACAATGAGCAGTTCTTC
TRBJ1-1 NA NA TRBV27 CASSSDSFLNTEAFF TGTGCCAGCAGTTCCGACTCTTTCTTAAACACTGAAGCTTTCTTT
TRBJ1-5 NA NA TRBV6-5 CASSYWESNQPQHF TGTGCCAGCAGTTACTGGGAGAGCAATCAGCCCCAGCATTTT
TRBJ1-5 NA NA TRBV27 CASSLDPISQPQHF TGTGCCAGCAGTTTAGACCCCATCTCTCAGCCCCAGCATTTT
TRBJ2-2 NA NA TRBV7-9 CASSQKVSNTGELFF TGTGCCAGCAGCCAAAAAGTGTCCAACACCGGGGAGCTGTTTTTT
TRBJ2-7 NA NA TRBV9 CASSYEPSTSYEQYF TGTGCCAGCAGTTACGAGCCTAGTACATCCTACGAGCAGTACTTC
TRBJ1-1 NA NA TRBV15 CATSGWGLGGEAFF TGTGCCACCAGCGGGTGGGGGTTGGGCGGTGAAGCTTTCTTT
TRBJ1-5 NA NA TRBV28 CASSSLPSVLQPQHF TGTGCCAGCAGTTCCCTCCCCAGCGTATTGCAGCCCCAGCATTTT
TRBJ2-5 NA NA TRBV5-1 CASSETRVFIETQYF TGCGCCAGCAGCGAGACTAGAGTATTTATTGAGACCCAGTACTTC
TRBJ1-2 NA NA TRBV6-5 CASSSTPDGEDYGYTF TGTGCCAGCAGTTCAACTCCGGACGGAGAGGACTATGGTTACACCTTC
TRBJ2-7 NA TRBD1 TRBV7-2 CASSTGVYYEQYF TGTGCCAGCAGCACAGGGGTCTACTACGAGCAGTACTTC
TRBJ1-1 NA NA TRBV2 CASSAEGGAEAFF TGTGCCAGCAGTGCCGAGGGTGGGGCTGAAGCTTTCTTT
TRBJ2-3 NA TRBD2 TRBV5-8 CASSLTPRLAGFTDTQYF TGTGCCAGCAGCTTGACCCCTAGGCTAGCGGGATTCACAGATACGCAGTATTTT
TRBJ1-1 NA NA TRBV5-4 CASSLGAVNTEAFF TGTGCCAGCAGCTTAGGAGCAGTGAACACTGAAGCTTTCTTT
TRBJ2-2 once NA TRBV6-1 CASKVGENTGELFF TGTGCCAGCAAGGTCGGAGAGAACACCGGGGAGCTGTTTTTT
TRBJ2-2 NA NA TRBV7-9 CASSHRGSSSTGELFF TGTGCCAGCAGCCATAGGGGGTCCTCCTCCACCGGGGAGCTGTTTTTT
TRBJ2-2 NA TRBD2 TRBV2 CASHRDYPEGGELFF TGTGCCAGCCATCGGGACTACCCCGAGGGGGGGGAGCTGTTTTTT
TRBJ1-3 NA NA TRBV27 CASSLYPPDVLTGNTIYF TGTGCCAGCAGTTTATACCCCCCCGATGTGCTTACTGGAAACACCATATATTTT
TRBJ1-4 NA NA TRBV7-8 CASSLAGTLAEKLFF TGTGCCAGCAGCTTAGCGGGGACCCTGGCGGAAAAACTGTTTTTT
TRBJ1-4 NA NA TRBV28 CASMGGTNEKLFF TGTGCCAGCATGGGGGGCACTAATGAAAAACTGTTTTTT
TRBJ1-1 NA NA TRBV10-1 CASSEWTAGTEAFF TGCGCCAGCAGTGAGTGGACGGCTGGAACTGAAGCTTTCTTT
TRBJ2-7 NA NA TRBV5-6 CASSLGGTEQYF TGTGCCAGCAGCTTAGGAGGGACGGAGCAGTACTTC